This T cell receptor beta chain was captured by sequencing in a study of response to subunit inactivated influenza vaccine. This clonotype was seen at least ten times. The target antigen is unknown. A single record per CDR3 protein comes from TCRdb applying MiXCR to the RT-PCR reads. The sample consists of fewer than 400,000 distinct CDR3 sequences, less than 25% of them appearing once. The CDR3 sequence is 15 residues long. The study's findings and limits: That few new T cells are recruited by each seasonal influenza vaccination was the authors' suggestion.

This TCR was recovered from a man aged 50-75 years who received an inactivated influenza vaccine. The V gene is TRBV21-1, the J gene TRBJ1-1; the table's D call of TRBD1 was not tested on the DNA. TRBV21-1 is given as a pseudogene. Sequences were derived from PBMCs from blood, sampled around 22 months after vaccination. The CDR3 bases are TGTGCCAGCAGCAAATCTCCTCGGGGCCACACTGAAGCTTTCTTT. Translating gives CASSKSPRGHTEAFF.